The 12 T cell receptor beta chains in this list originate from one sample, sequenced in a study of blood T cell repertoires in COVID-19. Only in-frame clones appear in the TCRdb table, and some are missing; sequencing was by immunoSEQ multiplex PCR. The table has over 150,000 clones, 84% seen once. Sequences were obtained from peripheral blood. The receptors were gathered from a human donor in a cohort sampled during active COVID-19.

This clone occurred once. The genes are TRBV5-1 and TRBJ2-1; 7 bases are a match to TRBD2. The germline gives CDR1 SGHRS, CDR2 YFSETQ. The CDR3 length is 15 residues. The J segment lost 2 bases and the V segment lost 5 bases, leaving 7 bases of the junction unmatched. The CDR3 nucleotides are TGCGCCAGCAGAGTTTTTCTAGCGGCCTACAATGAGCAGTTCTTC. Translated, it gives CASRVFLAAYNEQFF. Variable domain in full (rest from reference TRBV5-1 and TRBJ2-1): KAGVTQTPRYLIKTRGQQVTLSCSPISGHRSVSWYQQTPGQGLQFLFEYFSETQRNKGNFPGRFSGRQFSNSRSEMNVSTLELGDSALYLCASRVFLAAYNEQFFGPGTRLTVL.

V gene TRBV5-1 combines with J gene TRBJ2-5, with D tentatively TRBD2 (5 bases). The ends were cut back, 0 bases at V and 4 bases at J, with 13 bases in the middle. Germline V gene data show CDR1 as SGHRS and CDR2 as YFSETQ. The CDR3 spans 15 residues. For the CDR3, the DNA is TGCGCCAGCAGCTTGGAAATAGTTCTAGCAGAGACCCAGTACTTC. Its protein product is CASSLEIVLAETQYF.

This chain connects TRBV5-1 to TRBJ2-7, with D possibly being TRBD1 (6 bases). Germline V gene lookup returns CDR1 SGHRS and CDR2 YFSETQ. CDR3 length: 16 amino acids. V was trimmed by 4 bases and J by 1 base, leaving 18 bases between them. In nucleotides, the CDR3 is TGCGCCAGCAGCGAGGAGGTGGGACACATATCCTACGAGCAGTACTTC. Translated, it gives CASSEEVGHISYEQYF.

This clone came up once. The gene calls are TRBV7-6 and TRBJ1-4, with a possible D match to TRBD1 (6 bases). The V gene's germline CDR1 is SGHVS and CDR2 FNYEAQ. Trimming removed 5 bases at V and 6 bases at J, with 16 bases between. The CDR3 covers 15 residues. CDR3 region: CASSPEGGGDEKLFF. CDR3 sequence (DNA): TGTGCCAGCAGCCCGGAGGGAGGGGGGGATGAAAAACTGTTTTTT.

V gene TRBV18 combines with J gene TRBJ1-5; no definite D call. The CDR3 is 13 residues long. V gave up 8 bases and J gave up 7 bases, with 15 bases separating them. The germline gives CDR1 KGHSH, CDR2 LQKENI. The CDR3 region is CASTLGDIQPQHF. The CDR3 DNA reads as TGTGCCAGCACACTTGGCGACATACAGCCCCAGCATTTT.

The chain is built from TRBV2 and TRBJ1-2, with D possibly matching TRBD1 (6 bases). The germline V gene has CDR1 SNHLY and CDR2 FYNNEI. This CDR3 spans 15 amino acids. V gave up 1 base and J gave up 6 bases, with 15 bases separating them. CDR3 DNA sequence: TGTGCCAGCAGTGAAGGGACAGCTTTGAATAATGGCTACACCTTC. Encoded protein: CASSEGTALNNGYTF.

The CDR3 reads CASGQRNTEAFF. The CDR3 coding sequence is TGTGCCAGTGGACAGCGAAACACTGAAGCTTTCTTT. The V and J genes are TRBV19 and TRBJ1-1; D may be TRBD1 (6 bases). With 8 bases removed from V and 2 bases from J, the gap between germline ends came to 9 bases. The CDR3 is 12 residues long. From germline, CDR1 is LNHDA and CDR2 SQIVND (reference sequence).

This clone came up many times. This chain's CDR3 is CASSPWTSGRSSYNEQFF. The CDR3 nucleotides are TGCGCCAGCAGCCCCTGGACTAGCGGGAGGAGCTCCTACAATGAGCAGTTCTTC. The chain employs TRBV5-1 and TRBJ2-1; TRBD2 matches at 14 bases. The junction had 6 bases not matched to a gene; V was cut back by 4 bases and J by 0 bases. CDR3 length: 18 amino acids. Germline V gene sequence: CDR1 SGHRS, CDR2 YFSETQ.

The gene calls are TRBV5-1 and TRBJ2-1; the match to TRBD2 covers 8 bases. This CDR3 has 15 residues. CDR1 and CDR2 from the germline V gene are SGHRS and YFSETQ. V shed 0 bases, J shed 8 bases, and the junction held 7 bases outside the gene matches. The CDR3 here is CASSLASGRVHEQFF. CDR3 coding DNA: TGCGCCAGCAGCTTGGCCAGCGGGAGAGTGCATGAGCAGTTCTTC. Combining the CDR3 with reference TRBV5-1 and TRBJ2-1 gives the whole variable domain KAGVTQTPRYLIKTRGQQVTLSCSPISGHRSVSWYQQTPGQGLQFLFEYFSETQRNKGNFPGRFSGRQFSNSRSEMNVSTLELGDSALYLCASSLASGRVHEQFFGPGTRLTVL.

V is TRBV30 and J is TRBJ2-5; no firm D call. CDR3 length: 13 residues. The germline gives CDR1 GTSNPN, CDR2 SVGIG (reference sequence). V lost 3 bases and J lost 4, with 12 bases in between. The CDR3 DNA is TGTGCCTGGAGGCGTCGGAGACTAGAGACCCAGTACTTC. Its translation: CAWRRRRLETQYF.

This chain links TRBV3-1 (or the pseudogene TRBV3-2) with TRBJ1-1; 8 bases fit TRBD1. Trimming cost V 8 bases and J 8 bases; bases outside gene matches: 4. CDR1 is LGHDT, CDR2 YNNKEL, per germline (reference sequence). This CDR3 is 11 amino acids long. The CDR3 loop reads CASEGQEEAFF. The CDR3 nucleotides read TGTGCCAGCGAGGGACAGGAAGAAGCTTTCTTT.

V is TRBV6-6 and J is TRBJ1-5; no definite D call. Between the trimmed V and J ends, which lost 6 bases and 0 bases, there was a span of 12 bases. This CDR3 region has 15 residues. Germline values: CDR1 MNHNY, CDR2 SVGAGI (reference sequence). The CDR3 DNA reads as TGTGCCAGCAGCTATAACCCTTATAGCAATCAGCCCCAGCATTTT. This sequence encodes CASSYNPYSNQPQHF.